The 29 T cell receptor beta chains presented below share a single source sample, sequenced in a study of cytomegalovirus exposure and HLA in healthy donors (TCRdb year 2017). Receptor libraries were prepared by the immunoSEQ multiplex PCR assay. A mixture of 60 forward primers for TCR Vbeta segments and 13 reverse primers for TCR Jbeta segments was used in the multiplex PCR. TCRdb holds this immuneACCESS table with in-frame rearrangements only. Some clones are missing; in checked studies, unresolved V genes explain under half, and the rest has no known cause. This sample has about 210,000 clones in its table, and about 84% of those were observed once. The ten most abundant clones make up approximately 14% of the sample. Source material: PBMCs. Receptors were obtained from a woman between 25 and 40 years old in good health and CMV-seropositive.

The chain has TRBV29-1 and TRBJ1-1; 7 nucleotides align to TRBD1. The CDR3 sequence is 14 residues long. V was pared by 5 bases and J by 8 bases, with 14 bases of the junction left unmatched. The V gene's germline CDR1 is SQVTM and CDR2 ANQGSEA. The CDR3 DNA follows: TGCAGCGTTTCATCGGCAACAGGGGCAAGGGAAGCTTTCTTT. Translating gives CSVSSATGAREAFF.

The gene calls are TRBV28 and TRBJ1-1; D might be TRBD1 (5 bases). This CDR3 has 13 amino acids. The V gene's germline CDR1 is MDHEN and CDR2 SYDVKM. Trimming pared 10 bases from V and 4 bases from J, leaving 16 bases between. The CDR3 loop is CATAKGPGTEAFF. The CDR3 nucleotides are TGTGCCACCGCCAAGGGGCCGGGCACTGAAGCTTTCTTT.

This chain connects TRBV4-2 to TRBJ2-1, with 8 bases fitting TRBD2. Germline values: CDR1 LGHNA, CDR2 YNFKEQ. The CDR3 length is 17 residues. V was pared by 4 bases and J by 1 base, with 9 bases of the junction left unmatched. Written as DNA, the CDR3 is TGTGCCAGCAGCCGGTCCTCTAGCGGGTGGTCCTACAATGAGCAGTTCTTC. This codes for CASSRSSSGWSYNEQFF.

The CDR3 is CASSRLAGAPGETQYF. The CDR3, as DNA: TGTGCCAGCAGCCGACTAGCGGGAGCCCCCGGGGAGACCCAGTACTTC. This chain links TRBV4-2 with TRBJ2-5, with 12 bases matching TRBD2. The CDR3 sequence is 16 residues long. The germline CDR1 and CDR2 sequences are LGHNA and YNFKEQ. V shed 4 bases and J 5 bases; nucleotides not matched to a gene: 8.

The chain carries TRBV15 and TRBJ1-1; 9 bases are a match to TRBD1. Germline V gives CDR1 LNHNV, CDR2 YYDKDF (reference sequence). The length of the CDR3 is 15 residues. The ends lost 1 base at V and 4 bases at J; junction bases unmatched: 4. CDR3 amino acids: CATSRAGQGITEAFF. The CDR3 nucleotides are TGTGCCACCAGCAGAGCGGGACAGGGAATCACTGAAGCTTTCTTT.

The chain employs TRBV11-3 and TRBJ2-3, with 9 bases identical to TRBD1. This CDR3 is built from 14 residues. Germline values: CDR1 SGHNT, CDR2 YENEEA. The V segment lost 3 bases and the J segment 3 bases; nucleotides outside the gene matches: 1. The CDR3 loop is CASSLGQGTDTQYF. CDR3 nucleotide sequence: TGTGCCAGCAGCTTGGGACAGGGTACAGATACGCAGTATTTT. Supplemented by reference TRBV11-3 and TRBJ2-3, the full variable domain reads EAGVVQSPRYKIIEKKQPVAFWCNPISGHNTLYWYLQNLGQGPELLIRYENEEAVDDSQLPKDRFSAERLKGVDSTLKIQPAELGDSAVYLCASSLGQGTDTQYFGPGTRLTVL.

This rearrangement joins TRBV11-2 to TRBJ1-4, with 8 bases matching TRBD1. The CDR3 is made up of 15 amino acids. Germline-derived CDR1 and CDR2 are SGHAT and FQNNGV. V shed 5 bases, J shed 2 bases, and the junction held 4 bases outside the gene matches. CDR3 amino acids: CASSPRTGTNEKLFF. Here the CDR3 DNA reads TGTGCCAGCAGCCCGCGGACAGGGACTAATGAAAAACTGTTTTTT.

This clone was seen just once. CDR3 residues: CASSQARGNEKLFF. The CDR3 coding sequence is TGCGCCAGCAGCCAAGCCAGGGGTAATGAAAAACTGTTTTTT. The chain employs TRBV4-1 and TRBJ1-4; weak D call: TRBD1 (6 bases). V was pared by 1 base and J by 4 bases, with 7 bases between. Germline V CDR1 and CDR2: MGHRA, YSYEKL. CDR3 length: 14 amino acids.

The genes are TRBV9 and TRBJ2-3; 14 nucleotides agree with TRBD2. This CDR3 is 18 amino acids long. The trim removed 4 bases at V and 0 bases at J, leaving 7 bases unmatched. The germline V gene encodes CDR1 SGDLS and CDR2 YYNGEE. CDR3 in amino acids: CASSPTSGGASSTDTQYF. CDR3 in DNA: TGTGCCAGCAGCCCGACTAGCGGGGGGGCCTCGAGCACAGATACGCAGTATTTT.

This clone was counted between two and nine times. The V and J genes are TRBV18 and TRBJ2-7, with 7 bases aligning to TRBD1. The CDR3 contains 15 residues. Germline-derived CDR1 and CDR2 are KGHSH and LQKENI. The V gene end was trimmed by 6 bases and the J gene end by 0 bases; junction bases not matched to a gene: 8. CDR3 region: CASSRNRGGSYEQYF. Here the CDR3 DNA reads TGTGCCAGCTCTCGAAACAGGGGTGGCTCCTACGAGCAGTACTTC.

This rearrangement joins TRBV5-1 to TRBJ2-3; TRBD2 agrees at 9 bases. The CDR3 sequence is 15 residues long. Trimming took 1 base from V and 6 from J; bases not matched to a gene: 6. Germline CDR1 reads SGHRS; CDR2 reads YFSETQ. The CDR3 DNA reads as TGCGCCAGCAGCTTGTTAGCGGGAGTATCGGATACGCAGTATTTT. This sequence encodes CASSLLAGVSDTQYF.

This clone turned up a few times. This chain uses TRBV6-1 with TRBJ1-3, with 8 bases matching TRBD1. The CDR3 is 15 amino acids. The germline CDR1 and CDR2 sequences are MNHNS and SASEGT. J lost 1 base, V lost 8 bases, and 7 bases had no gene match. The CDR3 DNA sequence: TGTGCCAGCTGGGCTGGACAGGGATCTGGAAACACCATATATTTT. Its translation is CASWAGQGSGNTIYF.

The rearrangement links TRBV2 to TRBJ2-7; 8 bases are shared with TRBD2. CDR3 length equals 14 residues. V trimming: 2 bases; J trimming: 4 bases; junction bases outside the gene matches: 4. CDR1 is SNHLY and CDR2 is FYNNEI in the germline V gene. The CDR3 DNA follows: TGTGCCAGCAGTGAACAGCGGGAGATTTACGAGCAGTACTTC. It encodes CASSEQREIYEQYF.

The chain is built from TRBV5-4 and TRBJ2-3; D may be TRBD2 (6 bases). The CDR3 length is 15 residues. V was clipped by 5 bases and J by 3 bases, with 16 bases between them. Germline CDR1 is SGHNT and CDR2 is YYREEE (reference sequence). The CDR3 region has the DNA TGTGCCAGCAGGACGGGACCGGGGACTACAGATACGCAGTATTTT. This codes for CASRTGPGTTDTQYF. The full variable domain, completed using reference TRBV5-4 and TRBJ2-3, is ETGVTQSPTHLIKTRGQQVTLRCSSQSGHNTVSWYQQALGQGPQFIFQYYREEENGRGNFPPRFSGLQFPNYSSELNVNALELDDSALYLCASRTGPGTTDTQYFGPGTRLTVL.

This clone was seen once. The gene calls are TRBV4-3 and TRBJ2-2; D call uncertain. V dropped 0 bases and J dropped 0 bases, with 8 bases sitting between them. Germline V lookup: CDR1 LGHNA, CDR2 YSLEER. This CDR3 is built from 16 residues. The CDR3 nucleotides read TGCGCCAGCAGCCAAGACCCCAGTGCGAACACCGGGGAGCTGTTTTTT. As protein: CASSQDPSANTGELFF.

This clone was seen more than once but under ten times. This chain connects TRBV6-1 to TRBJ2-1; TRBD2 matches at 8 bases. V lost 7 bases to trimming and J lost 4 bases; unmatched junction nucleotides: 9. Germline values: CDR1 MNHNS, CDR2 SASEGT. The CDR3 runs 15 residues. The CDR3 sequence is CASNPLAEPYNEQFF. CDR3 nucleotides: TGTGCCAGCAACCCACTAGCGGAGCCTTACAATGAGCAGTTCTTC.

CDR3 sequence reads: CSVEVGTGGGQYF. In DNA form, the CDR3 reads TGCAGCGTTGAAGTCGGGACAGGGGGCGGGCAGTACTTC. The V and J genes are TRBV29-1 and TRBJ2-7, with 12 bases identical to TRBD1. V trimming: 1 base; J trimming: 9 bases; junction bases outside the gene matches: 4. Germline V gives CDR1 SQVTM, CDR2 ANQGSEA. This CDR3 contains 13 residues.

This sequence joins TRBV7-2 and TRBJ1-2, with 11 bases aligning to TRBD1. This CDR3 contains 13 residues. V gave up 4 bases and J gave up 8 bases; unmatched junction bases: 3. Germline V gene data show CDR1 as SGHTA and CDR2 as FQGNSA. CDR3 in amino acids: CASSSGQGGGYTF. The CDR3 nucleotides are TGTGCCAGCAGCTCGGGACAGGGGGGCGGCTACACCTTC.

This clone was seen only a few times. The rearrangement joins TRBV15 to TRBJ1-3, with D maybe TRBD1 (5 bases). Between the trimmed V and J ends, which lost 1 base and 4 bases, there was a span of 8 bases. CDR1 LNHNV and CDR2 YYDKDF come from the germline V gene (reference sequence). This CDR3 is 14 amino acids long. The DNA for the CDR3 is TGTGCCACCAGCAGAGGACGGACAGGAAACACCATATATTTT. It specifies CATSRGRTGNTIYF.

The chain links TRBV25-1 to TRBJ2-7, with 9 bases matching TRBD1. V shed 3 bases and J 4 bases; nucleotides not matched to a gene: 4. Germline CDR1 reads MGHDK; CDR2 reads SYGVNS. The CDR3 extends over 14 amino acids. CDR3 sequence: CASSDRTGAYEQYF. CDR3 sequence (DNA): TGTGCCAGCAGTGATAGGACAGGGGCTTACGAGCAGTACTTC.

This clone was counted a single time. This rearrangement joins TRBV30 to TRBJ1-2; 7 bases are a match to TRBD1. The CDR3 has 13 residues. CDR1 GTSNPN and CDR2 SVGIG come from the germline V gene (reference sequence). Germline trimming cut 4 bases from V and 7 bases from J; bases unmatched to any gene: 9. CDR3 sequence reads: CAWKGTGAGGYTF. The CDR3 nucleotides are TGTGCCTGGAAGGGCACAGGGGCGGGTGGCTACACCTTC.

The CDR3 sequence is CASSTGRTDTQYF. The CDR3 DNA follows: TGCGCCAGCAGCACGGGAAGGACAGATACGCAGTATTTT. This rearrangement joins TRBV5-1 to TRBJ2-3; D possibly corresponds to TRBD2 (5 bases). Trimming removed 4 bases at V and 3 bases at J, with 9 bases between. The CDR3 covers 13 residues. Looked up from germline, CDR1 is SGHRS and CDR2 is YFSETQ. The full variable domain, rest sourced from reference TRBV5-1 and TRBJ2-3, is KAGVTQTPRYLIKTRGQQVTLSCSPISGHRSVSWYQQTPGQGLQFLFEYFSETQRNKGNFPGRFSGRQFSNSRSEMNVSTLELGDSALYLCASSTGRTDTQYFGPGTRLTVL.

This clone was counted a few times. The chain links TRBV5-1 to TRBJ2-5, with D tentatively TRBD1 (6 bases). The germline V gene encodes CDR1 SGHRS and CDR2 YFSETQ. The V end lost 2 bases, the J end lost 5 bases, and 13 bases lay between the germline ends. This CDR3 region has 14 residues. The chain's CDR3 is CASSLQGFGETQYF. In DNA, the CDR3 is TGCGCCAGCAGCTTACAGGGTTTTGGGGAGACCCAGTACTTC.

The chain joins TRBV7-3 to TRBJ2-1; 7 positions agree with TRBD2. The CDR3 loop spans 13 amino acids. Germline lookup yields CDR1 SGHTA and CDR2 FQGTGA. Trimming removed 6 bases from V and 15 bases from J; junction bases left unmatched: 14. CDR3 in DNA: TGTGCCAGCAGTGACGGGGGGTCGGGACCCTCGTTCTTC. This sequence encodes CASSDGGSGPSFF.

V and J are TRBV6-6 and TRBJ2-5; D possibly corresponds to TRBD1 (5 bases). Judging by the DNA end, TRBJ2-7 fits better; the J call may be wrong. CDR1 is MNHNY and CDR2 is SVGAGI in the germline V gene (reference sequence). This CDR3 is built from 14 residues. CDR3 protein: CASSQTGASYEQYF. CDR3 bases: TGTGCCAGCAGTCAAACAGGAGCCTCCTACGAGCAGTACTTC.

The CDR3 reads CASSVQPIYGYTF. The CDR3 DNA reads as TGTGCCAGCAGTGTACAGCCAATCTATGGCTACACCTTC. This sequence joins TRBV2 and TRBJ1-2; D gene uncertain. The CDR3 sequence is 13 residues long. CDR1 and CDR2 from the germline V gene are SNHLY and FYNNEI. V lost 4 bases to trimming and J lost 4 bases, with 10 bases between them.

This chain uses TRBV6-1 with TRBJ2-1; 8 bases map to TRBD2. J was trimmed by 0 bases and V by 0 bases; bases with no gene match: 13. The CDR3 runs 20 residues. The germline V gene encodes CDR1 MNHNS and CDR2 SASEGT. Here the CDR3 DNA reads TGTGCCAGCAGTGAAGCGGGGATAGCGGGGACTGAGAGCTCCTACAATGAGCAGTTCTTC. Amino acid sequence: CASSEAGIAGTESSYNEQFF.

V gene TRBV28 combines with J gene TRBJ1-2, with TRBD1 matching over 9 bases. Germline CDR1 reads MDHEN; CDR2 reads SYDVKM. This CDR3 has 14 residues. With 8 bases clipped from V and 8 bases from J, the junction kept 12 bases outside the gene matches. The DNA for the CDR3 is TGTGCCAGCGCGGACAGGGGAGCAGAGTCCGGCTACACCTTC. Its protein is CASADRGAESGYTF.

This clone was found once. The rearrangement uses TRBV7-3 and TRBJ2-1; D not certain. The V end lost 2 bases, the J end lost 0 bases, and 8 bases lay between the germline ends. CDR3 length equals 15 residues. Germline V gene sequence: CDR1 SGHTA, CDR2 FQGTGA. The CDR3 DNA is TGTGCCAGCAGCTTAGCTGGTAGCTCCTACAATGAGCAGTTCTTC. Protein product: CASSLAGSSYNEQFF.